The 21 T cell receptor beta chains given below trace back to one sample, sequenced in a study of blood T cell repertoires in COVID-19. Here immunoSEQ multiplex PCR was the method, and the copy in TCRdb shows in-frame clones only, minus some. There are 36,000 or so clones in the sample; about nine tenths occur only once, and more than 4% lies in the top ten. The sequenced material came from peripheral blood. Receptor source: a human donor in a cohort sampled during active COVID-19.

The CDR3 DNA is TGTGCCAGCAGCAGTGGGGGACAGCTGAACACTGAAGCTTTCTTT. This sequence encodes CASSSGGQLNTEAFF. This chain links TRBV28 with TRBJ1-1, with TRBD1 matching 7 bases. The V gene end was trimmed by 6 bases and the J gene end by 0 bases; junction bases not matched to a gene: 7. This CDR3 is built from 15 residues. Germline lookup yields CDR1 MDHEN and CDR2 SYDVKM.

Here the CDR3 DNA reads TGTGCCAGCAGGGGGGGCGGGAGAACCGGGGAGCTGTTTTTT. Protein: CASRGGGRTGELFF. The chain recombines TRBV28 with TRBJ2-2; D may be TRBD2 (7 bases). Germline V lookup: CDR1 MDHEN, CDR2 SYDVKM. This CDR3 region has 14 residues. Trimming shortened V by 6 bases and J by 5 bases, and 13 bases separated the two germline ends. Based on the CDR3 plus reference TRBV28 and TRBJ2-2, the full variable domain is DVKVTQSSRYLVKRTGEKVFLECVQDMDHENMFWYRQDPGLGLRLIYFSYDVKMKEKGDIPEGYSVSREKKERFSLILESASTNQTSMYLCASRGGGRTGELFFGEGSRLTVL.

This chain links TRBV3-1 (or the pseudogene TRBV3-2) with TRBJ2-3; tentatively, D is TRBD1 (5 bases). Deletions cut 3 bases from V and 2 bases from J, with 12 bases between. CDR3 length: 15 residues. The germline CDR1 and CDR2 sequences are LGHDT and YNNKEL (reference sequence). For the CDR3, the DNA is TGTGCCAGCAGCCAGGGGCAAGCTAACACAGATACGCAGTATTTT. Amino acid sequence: CASSQGQANTDTQYF.

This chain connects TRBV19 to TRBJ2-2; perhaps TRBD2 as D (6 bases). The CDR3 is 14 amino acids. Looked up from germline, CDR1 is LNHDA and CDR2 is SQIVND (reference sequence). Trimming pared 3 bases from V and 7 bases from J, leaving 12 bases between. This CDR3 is CASSMGLAYGELFF. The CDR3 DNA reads TGTGCCAGTAGTATGGGGCTAGCGTACGGGGAGCTGTTTTTT.

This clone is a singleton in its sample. The CDR3 loop reads CASSYLGQAYEQYF. In DNA, the CDR3 is TGTGCCAGCAGTTACCTAGGACAAGCCTACGAGCAGTACTTC. The rearrangement links TRBV6-6 to TRBJ2-7; tentative D call: TRBD1 (5 bases). This CDR3 has 14 residues. Between the trimmed V and J ends, which lost 2 bases and 2 bases, there was a span of 10 bases. Germline V CDR1 and CDR2: MNHNY, SVGAGI (reference sequence).

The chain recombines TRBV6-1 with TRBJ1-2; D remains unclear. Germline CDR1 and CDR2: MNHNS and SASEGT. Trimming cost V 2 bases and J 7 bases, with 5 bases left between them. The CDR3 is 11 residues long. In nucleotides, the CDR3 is TGTGCCAGCAGTGAAATCGGTGGCTACACCTTC. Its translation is CASSEIGGYTF.

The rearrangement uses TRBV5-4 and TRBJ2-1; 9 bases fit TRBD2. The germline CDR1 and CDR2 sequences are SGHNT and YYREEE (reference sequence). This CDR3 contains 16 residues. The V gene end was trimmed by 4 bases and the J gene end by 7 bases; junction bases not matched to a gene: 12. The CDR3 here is CASSPKYSGSFNEQFF. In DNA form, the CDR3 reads TGTGCCAGCAGCCCAAAATATAGCGGGAGTTTTAATGAGCAGTTCTTC. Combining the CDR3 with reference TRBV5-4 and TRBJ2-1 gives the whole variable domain ETGVTQSPTHLIKTRGQQVTLRCSSQSGHNTVSWYQQALGQGPQFIFQYYREEENGRGNFPPRFSGLQFPNYSSELNVNALELDDSALYLCASSPKYSGSFNEQFFGPGTRLTVL.

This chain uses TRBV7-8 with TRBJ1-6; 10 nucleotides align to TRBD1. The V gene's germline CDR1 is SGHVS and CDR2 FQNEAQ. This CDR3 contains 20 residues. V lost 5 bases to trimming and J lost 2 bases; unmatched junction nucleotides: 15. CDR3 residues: CASSPGGGQGISAYNSPLHF. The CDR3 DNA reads TGTGCCAGCAGCCCGGGGGGGGGACAGGGGATCTCGGCCTATAATTCACCCCTCCACTTT.

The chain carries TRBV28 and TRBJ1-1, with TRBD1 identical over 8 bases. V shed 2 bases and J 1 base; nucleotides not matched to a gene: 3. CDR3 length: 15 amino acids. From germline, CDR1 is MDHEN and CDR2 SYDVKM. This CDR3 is CASSLPGTGNTEAFF. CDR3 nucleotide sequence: TGTGCCAGCAGTTTACCCGGGACAGGGAACACTGAAGCTTTCTTT.

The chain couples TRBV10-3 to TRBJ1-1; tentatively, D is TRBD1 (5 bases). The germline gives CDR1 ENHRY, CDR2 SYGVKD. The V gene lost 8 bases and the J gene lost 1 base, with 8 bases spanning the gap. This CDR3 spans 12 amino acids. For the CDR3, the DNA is TGTGCCATCGGCAGGGAGAACACTGAAGCTTTCTTT. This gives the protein CAIGRENTEAFF.

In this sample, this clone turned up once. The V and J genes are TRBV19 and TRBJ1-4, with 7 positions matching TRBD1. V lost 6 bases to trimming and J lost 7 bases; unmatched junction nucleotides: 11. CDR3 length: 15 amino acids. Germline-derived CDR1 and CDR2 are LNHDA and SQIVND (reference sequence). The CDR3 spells CASRRRGQLVEKLFF. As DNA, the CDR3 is TGTGCCAGTAGGCGGAGGGGACAGCTCGTTGAAAAACTGTTTTTT.

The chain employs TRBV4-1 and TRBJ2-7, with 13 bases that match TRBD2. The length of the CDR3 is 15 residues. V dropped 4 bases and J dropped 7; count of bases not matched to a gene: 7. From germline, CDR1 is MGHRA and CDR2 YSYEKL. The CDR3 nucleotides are TGCGCCAGCAGCCTCGGACTAGCGGGAGCGGGGGAGCAGTACTTC. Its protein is CASSLGLAGAGEQYF.

The CDR3 protein is CASRGGPSGVEGGETQYF. In DNA form, the CDR3 reads TGCGCCAGCAGGGGGGGGCCTAGCGGAGTTGAAGGTGGAGAGACCCAGTACTTC. The V gene is TRBV5-1, the J gene TRBJ2-5; D perhaps matches TRBD2 (7 bases). The CDR3 has 18 residues. Germline assignment: CDR1 SGHRS and CDR2 YFSETQ. The V and J ends lost 5 bases and 4 bases respectively, with 27 bases between them.

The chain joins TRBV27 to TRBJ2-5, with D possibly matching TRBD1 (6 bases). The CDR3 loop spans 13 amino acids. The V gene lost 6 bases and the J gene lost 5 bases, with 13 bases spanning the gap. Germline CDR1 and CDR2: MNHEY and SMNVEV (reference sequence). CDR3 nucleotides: TGTGCCAGCAGGATACAGGGTGGGGAGACCCAGTACTTC. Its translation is CASRIQGGETQYF.

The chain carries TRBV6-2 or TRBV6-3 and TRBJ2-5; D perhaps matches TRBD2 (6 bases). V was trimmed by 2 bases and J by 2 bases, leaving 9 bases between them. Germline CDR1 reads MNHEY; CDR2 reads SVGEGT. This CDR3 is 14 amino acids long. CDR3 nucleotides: TGTGCCAGCAGTTACACAGGACTACAAGAGACCCAGTACTTC. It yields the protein CASSYTGLQETQYF.

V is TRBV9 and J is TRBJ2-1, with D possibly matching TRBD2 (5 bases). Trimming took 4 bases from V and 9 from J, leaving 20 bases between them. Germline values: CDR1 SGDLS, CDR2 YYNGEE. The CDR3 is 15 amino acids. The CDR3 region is CASSTTRNSFSEQFF. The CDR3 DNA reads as TGTGCCAGCAGCACTACTAGAAACAGCTTTAGTGAGCAGTTCTTC.

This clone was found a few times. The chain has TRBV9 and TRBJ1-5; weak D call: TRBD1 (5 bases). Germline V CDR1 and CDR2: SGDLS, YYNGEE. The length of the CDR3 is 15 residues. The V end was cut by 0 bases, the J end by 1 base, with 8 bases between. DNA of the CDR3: TGTGCCAGCAGCGTAGGGGGCGAAAGCAATCAGCCCCAGCATTTT. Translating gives CASSVGGESNQPQHF.

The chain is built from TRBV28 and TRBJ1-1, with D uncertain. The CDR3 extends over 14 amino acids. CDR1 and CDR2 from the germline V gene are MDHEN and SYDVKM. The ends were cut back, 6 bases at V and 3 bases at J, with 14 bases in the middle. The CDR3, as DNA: TGTGCCAGCAGCCCCTCGGGGAGGGACACTGAAGCTTTCTTT. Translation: CASSPSGRDTEAFF.

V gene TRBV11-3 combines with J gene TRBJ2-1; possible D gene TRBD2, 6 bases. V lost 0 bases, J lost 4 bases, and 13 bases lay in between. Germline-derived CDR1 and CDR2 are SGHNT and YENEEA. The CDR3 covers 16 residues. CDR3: CASSLESGGGYNEQFF. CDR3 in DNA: TGTGCCAGCAGCTTAGAATCGGGCGGAGGGTACAATGAGCAGTTCTTC.

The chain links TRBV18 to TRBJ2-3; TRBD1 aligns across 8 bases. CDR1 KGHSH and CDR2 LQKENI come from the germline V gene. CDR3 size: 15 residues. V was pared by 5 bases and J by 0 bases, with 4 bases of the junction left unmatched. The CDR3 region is CASSSGQGSTDTQYF. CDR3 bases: TGTGCCAGCTCAAGCGGACAGGGAAGCACAGATACGCAGTATTTT.

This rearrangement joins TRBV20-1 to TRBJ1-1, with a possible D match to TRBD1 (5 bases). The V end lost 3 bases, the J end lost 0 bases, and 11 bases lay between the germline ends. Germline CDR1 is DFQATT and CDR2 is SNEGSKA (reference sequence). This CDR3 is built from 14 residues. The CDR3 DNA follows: TGCAGTGCTAGTCCGGGGGGGATGAACACTGAAGCTTTCTTT. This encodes CSASPGGMNTEAFF.